The sequence of this TCR beta chain was determined in a study of T cell repertoires in cytomegalovirus infection. TCRdb analysed the reads with MiXCR anew, one entry per CDR3 protein. The table lists approximately 590,000 distinct CDR3 sequences, approximately 40% of them singletons. This clonotype was recorded once. Its matching antigen is unknown. Germline CDR1 SGHVT, CDR2 SQSDAQ. Trimming cost V 5 bases and J 0 bases, with 17 bases left between them. CDR3 length: 17 amino acids. This receptor was identified in a human donor in good health (CMV status not recorded). Some clones in this sample may be carry-over from other donors' samples. The V gene is TRBV7-4, the J gene TRBJ1-3; possibly TRBD1 for D (5 bases). This specimen consisted of cultured PBMCs, obtained from culture after CMV antigen stimulation. Here the CDR3 DNA reads TGTGCCAGCAGCCCATCGGGCGGGACCATCTCTGGAAACACCATATATTTT. It codes for CASSPSGGTISGNTIYF. The full variable domain, in which reference TRBV7-4 and TRBJ1-3 provide the parts outside the CDR3, is GAGVSQSPRYKVAKRGRDVALRCDSISGHVTLYWYRQTLGQGSEVLTYSQSDAQRDKSGRPSGRFSAERPERSVSTLKIQRTEQGDSAVYLCASSPSGGTISGNTIYFGEGSWLTVV.